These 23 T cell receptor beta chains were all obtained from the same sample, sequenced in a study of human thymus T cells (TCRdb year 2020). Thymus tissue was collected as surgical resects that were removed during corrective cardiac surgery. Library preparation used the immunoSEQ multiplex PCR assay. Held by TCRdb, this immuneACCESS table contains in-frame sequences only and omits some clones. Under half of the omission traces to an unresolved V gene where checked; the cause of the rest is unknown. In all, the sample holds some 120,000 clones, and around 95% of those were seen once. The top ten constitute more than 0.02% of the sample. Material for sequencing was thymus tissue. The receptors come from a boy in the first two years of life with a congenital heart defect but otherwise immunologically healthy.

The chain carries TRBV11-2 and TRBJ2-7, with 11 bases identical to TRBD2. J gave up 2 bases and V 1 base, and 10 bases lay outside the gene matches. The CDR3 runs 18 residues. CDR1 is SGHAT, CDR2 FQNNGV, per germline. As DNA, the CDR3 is TGTGCCAGCAGCTTAGTAGTCTCTAGCGGGGGGAATACCTACGAGCAGTACTTC. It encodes CASSLVVSSGGNTYEQYF.

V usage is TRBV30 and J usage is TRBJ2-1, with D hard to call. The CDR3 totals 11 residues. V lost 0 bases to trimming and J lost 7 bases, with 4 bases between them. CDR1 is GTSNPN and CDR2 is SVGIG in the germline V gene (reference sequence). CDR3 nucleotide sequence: TGTGCCTGGAGTGTACATAATGAGCAGTTCTTC. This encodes CAWSVHNEQFF.

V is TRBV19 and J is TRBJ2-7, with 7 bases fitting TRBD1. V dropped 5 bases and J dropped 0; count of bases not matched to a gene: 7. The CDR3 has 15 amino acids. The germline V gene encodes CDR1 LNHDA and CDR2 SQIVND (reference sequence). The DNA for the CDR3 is TGTGCCAGTAGTCCTCTGGGACAGTCCTCCTACGAGCAGTACTTC. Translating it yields CASSPLGQSSYEQYF. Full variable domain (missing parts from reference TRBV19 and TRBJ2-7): DGGITQSPKYLFRKEGQNVTLSCEQNLNHDAMYWYRQDPGQGLRLIYYSQIVNDFQKGDIAEGYSVSREKKESFPLTVTSAQKNPTAFYLCASSPLGQSSYEQYFGPGTRLTVT.

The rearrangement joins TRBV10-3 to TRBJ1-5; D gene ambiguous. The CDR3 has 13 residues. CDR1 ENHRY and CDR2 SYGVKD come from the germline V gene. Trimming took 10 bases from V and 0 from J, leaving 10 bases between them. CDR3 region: CATRHFSNQPQHF. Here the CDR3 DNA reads TGTGCCACAAGACACTTTAGCAATCAGCCCCAGCATTTT.

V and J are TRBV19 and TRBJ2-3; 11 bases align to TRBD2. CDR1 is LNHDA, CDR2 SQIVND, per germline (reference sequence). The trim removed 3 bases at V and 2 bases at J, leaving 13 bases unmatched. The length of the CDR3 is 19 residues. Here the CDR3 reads CASSIRARLAGGFTDTQYF. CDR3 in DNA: TGTGCCAGTAGTATTCGAGCCAGGCTAGCGGGGGGCTTCACAGATACGCAGTATTTT.

For the CDR3, the DNA is TGCGCCAGCAGATCCGGGACTGTGAACACCGGGGAGCTGTTTTTT. It codes for CASRSGTVNTGELFF. The gene calls are TRBV5-1 and TRBJ2-2; the D gene is possibly TRBD2 (6 bases). The CDR3 has 15 residues. CDR1 is SGHRS and CDR2 is YFSETQ in the germline V gene. The V end lost 5 bases, the J end lost 1 base, and 12 bases lay between the germline ends. Full variable domain (missing parts from reference TRBV5-1 and TRBJ2-2): KAGVTQTPRYLIKTRGQQVTLSCSPISGHRSVSWYQQTPGQGLQFLFEYFSETQRNKGNFPGRFSGRQFSNSRSEMNVSTLELGDSALYLCASRSGTVNTGELFFGEGSRLTVL.

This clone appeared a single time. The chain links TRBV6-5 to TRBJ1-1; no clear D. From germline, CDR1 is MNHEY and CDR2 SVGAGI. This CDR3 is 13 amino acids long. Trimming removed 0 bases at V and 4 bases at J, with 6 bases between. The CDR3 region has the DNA TGTGCCAGCAGTTACTCGGAGAGCACTGAAGCTTTCTTT. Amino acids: CASSYSESTEAFF.

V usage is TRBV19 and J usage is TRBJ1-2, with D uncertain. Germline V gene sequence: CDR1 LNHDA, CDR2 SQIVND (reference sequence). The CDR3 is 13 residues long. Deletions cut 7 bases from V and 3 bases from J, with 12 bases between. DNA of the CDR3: TGTGCCAGTAAGAGGAGGGCGTACTATGGCTACACCTTC. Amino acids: CASKRRAYYGYTF.

CDR3 residues: CASSFGVLDQPQHF. Here the CDR3 DNA reads TGTGCCAGCAGCTTTGGGGTCTTGGATCAGCCCCAGCATTTT. The chain carries TRBV5-6 and TRBJ1-5, with D hard to call. The length of the CDR3 is 14 residues. Trimming took off 2 bases at V and 5 bases at J, with 11 bases between the two ends. Germline-derived CDR1 and CDR2 are SGHDT and YYEEEE.

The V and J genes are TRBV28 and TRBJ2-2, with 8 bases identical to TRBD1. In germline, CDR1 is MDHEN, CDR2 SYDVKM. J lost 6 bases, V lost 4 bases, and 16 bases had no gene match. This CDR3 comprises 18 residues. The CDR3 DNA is TGTGCCAGCAGTTACTTACCACCAGGGACAGGATTCGCCGGGGAGCTGTTTTTT. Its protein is CASSYLPPGTGFAGELFF.

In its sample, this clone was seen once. Here the CDR3 reads CASSAHRGALPLRSYEQYF. In nucleotides, the CDR3 is TGTGCCAGCAGTGCTCACAGAGGTGCTCTCCCCCTTCGCTCCTACGAGCAGTACTTC. The V gene is TRBV2, the J gene TRBJ2-7; D gene ambiguous. Germline CDR1 reads SNHLY; CDR2 reads FYNNEI. V was clipped by 4 bases and J by 0 bases, with 25 bases between them. This CDR3 contains 19 residues.

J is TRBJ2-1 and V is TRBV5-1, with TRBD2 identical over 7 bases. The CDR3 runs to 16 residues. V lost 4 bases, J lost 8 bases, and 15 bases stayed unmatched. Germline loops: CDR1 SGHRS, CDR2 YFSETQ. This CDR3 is CASSPRVRGEVHEQFF. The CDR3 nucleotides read TGCGCCAGCAGCCCCAGGGTCCGGGGGGAAGTACATGAGCAGTTCTTC.

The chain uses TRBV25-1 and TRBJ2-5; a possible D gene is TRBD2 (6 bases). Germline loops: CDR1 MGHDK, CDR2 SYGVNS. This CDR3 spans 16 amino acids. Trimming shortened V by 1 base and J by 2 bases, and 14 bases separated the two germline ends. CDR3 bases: TGTGCCAGCAGTGAATGGGGGAGGCAGGGACAAGAGACCCAGTACTTC. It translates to CASSEWGRQGQETQYF. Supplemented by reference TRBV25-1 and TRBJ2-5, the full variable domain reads EADIYQTPRYLVIGTGKKITLECSQTMGHDKMYWYQQDPGMELHLIHYSYGVNSTEKGDLSSESTVSRIRTEHFPLTLESARPSHTSQYLCASSEWGRQGQETQYFGPGTRLLVL.

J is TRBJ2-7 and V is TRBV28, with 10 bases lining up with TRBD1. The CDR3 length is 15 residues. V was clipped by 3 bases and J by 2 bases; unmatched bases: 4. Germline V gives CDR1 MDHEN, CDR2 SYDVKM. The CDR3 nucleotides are TGTGCCAGCAGTTTCAGGGACAGGGGCACCTACGAGCAGTACTTC. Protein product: CASSFRDRGTYEQYF.

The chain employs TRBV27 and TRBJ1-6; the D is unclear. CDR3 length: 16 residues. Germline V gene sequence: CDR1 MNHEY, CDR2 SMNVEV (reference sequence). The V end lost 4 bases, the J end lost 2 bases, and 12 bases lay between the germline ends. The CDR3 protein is CASSSRPRTYNSPLHF. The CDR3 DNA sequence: TGTGCCAGCAGTTCACGACCCCGAACCTATAATTCACCCCTCCACTTT.

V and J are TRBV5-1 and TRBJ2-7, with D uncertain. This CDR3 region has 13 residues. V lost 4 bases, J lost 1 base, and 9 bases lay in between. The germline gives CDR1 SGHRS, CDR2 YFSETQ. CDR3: CASSPVGSYEQYF. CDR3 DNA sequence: TGCGCCAGCAGCCCCGTGGGATCCTACGAGCAGTACTTC. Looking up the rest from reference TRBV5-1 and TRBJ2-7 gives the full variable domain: KAGVTQTPRYLIKTRGQQVTLSCSPISGHRSVSWYQQTPGQGLQFLFEYFSETQRNKGNFPGRFSGRQFSNSRSEMNVSTLELGDSALYLCASSPVGSYEQYFGPGTRLTVT.

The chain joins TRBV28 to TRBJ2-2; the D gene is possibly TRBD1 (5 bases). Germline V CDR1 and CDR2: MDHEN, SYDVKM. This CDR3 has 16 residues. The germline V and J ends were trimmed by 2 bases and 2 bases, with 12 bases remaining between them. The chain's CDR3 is CASSLSREANTGELFF. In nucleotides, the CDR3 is TGTGCCAGCAGTTTAAGCAGGGAAGCAAACACCGGGGAGCTGTTTTTT.

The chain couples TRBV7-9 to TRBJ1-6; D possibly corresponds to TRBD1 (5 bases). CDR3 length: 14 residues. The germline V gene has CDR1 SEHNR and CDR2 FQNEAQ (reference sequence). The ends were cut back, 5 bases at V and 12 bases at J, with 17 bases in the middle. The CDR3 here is CASSPASGGIPLHF. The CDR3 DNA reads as TGTGCCAGCAGCCCAGCTTCGGGGGGGATACCCCTCCACTTT.

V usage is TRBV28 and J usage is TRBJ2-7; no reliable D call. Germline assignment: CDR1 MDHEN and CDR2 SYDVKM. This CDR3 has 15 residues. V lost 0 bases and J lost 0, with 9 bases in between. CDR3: CASSLWTVGSYEQYF. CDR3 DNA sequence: TGTGCCAGCAGTTTATGGACGGTGGGCTCCTACGAGCAGTACTTC. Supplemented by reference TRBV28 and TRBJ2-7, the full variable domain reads DVKVTQSSRYLVKRTGEKVFLECVQDMDHENMFWYRQDPGLGLRLIYFSYDVKMKEKGDIPEGYSVSREKKERFSLILESASTNQTSMYLCASSLWTVGSYEQYFGPGTRLTVT.

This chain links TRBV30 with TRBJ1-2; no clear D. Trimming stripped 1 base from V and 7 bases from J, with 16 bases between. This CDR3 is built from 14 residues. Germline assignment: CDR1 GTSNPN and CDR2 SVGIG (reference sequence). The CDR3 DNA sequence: TGTGCCTGGAGTGCTACCCTACGGGTATCTGGCTACACCTTC. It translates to CAWSATLRVSGYTF.

The CDR3 DNA reads as TGTGCCAGCAGTTACTCCGCAGCCGCACCTTCCTACGAGCAGTACTTC. Residues: CASSYSAAAPSYEQYF. This chain joins TRBV6-5 and TRBJ2-7, with no clear D. V dropped 0 bases and J dropped 1 base, with 13 bases sitting between them. This CDR3 spans 16 amino acids. Germline values: CDR1 MNHEY, CDR2 SVGAGI.

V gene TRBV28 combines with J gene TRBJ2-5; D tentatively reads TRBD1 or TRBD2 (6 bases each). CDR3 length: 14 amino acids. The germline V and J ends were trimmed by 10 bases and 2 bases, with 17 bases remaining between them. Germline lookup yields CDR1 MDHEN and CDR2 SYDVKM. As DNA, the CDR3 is TGTGCCACCCTAGAGGGGGGATGGCAAGAGACCCAGTACTTC. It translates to CATLEGGWQETQYF.

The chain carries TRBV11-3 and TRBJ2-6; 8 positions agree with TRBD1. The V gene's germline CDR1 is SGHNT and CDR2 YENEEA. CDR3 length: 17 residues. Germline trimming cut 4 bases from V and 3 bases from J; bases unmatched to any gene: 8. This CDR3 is CASSSVSRGLGANVLTF. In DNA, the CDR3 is TGTGCCAGCAGCTCCGTTAGCAGGGGGCTTGGGGCCAACGTCCTGACTTTC.